What follows are 10 T cell receptor beta chains derived from one specimen sequenced in a study of blood T cell repertoires in COVID-19. Here immunoSEQ multiplex PCR was the method, and the copy in TCRdb shows in-frame clones only, minus some. The sample shows roughly 52,000 clones, more than 70% of them seen only once. Sample: peripheral blood. These receptors were obtained from a human donor in a cohort sampled during active COVID-19.

The chain uses TRBV5-5 and TRBJ1-1, with D perhaps TRBD1 (5 bases). V lost 9 bases, J lost 2 bases, and 14 bases lay in between. The germline V gene has CDR1 SGHKS and CDR2 YYEKEE (reference sequence). CDR3 length: 13 residues. The CDR3 DNA reads as TGTGCCACCTCATTGGGGGGTAACACTGAAGCTTTCTTT. This translates into CATSLGGNTEAFF.

V and J are TRBV28 and TRBJ2-7; 7 bases agree with TRBD1. Germline loops: CDR1 MDHEN, CDR2 SYDVKM. V shed 3 bases, J shed 2 bases, and the junction held 4 bases outside the gene matches. The CDR3 extends over 14 amino acids. CDR3 nucleotides: TGTGCCAGCAGTTTGTTAGGGGGCGCCTACGAGCAGTACTTC. Residues: CASSLLGGAYEQYF. Filled out from reference TRBV28 and TRBJ2-7, the complete variable domain reads DVKVTQSSRYLVKRTGEKVFLECVQDMDHENMFWYRQDPGLGLRLIYFSYDVKMKEKGDIPEGYSVSREKKERFSLILESASTNQTSMYLCASSLLGGAYEQYFGPGTRLTVT.

This rearrangement joins TRBV5-1 to TRBJ2-3, with 11 bases aligning to TRBD2. The junction had 3 bases not matched to a gene; V was cut back by 2 bases and J by 1 base. Germline V gene lookup returns CDR1 SGHRS and CDR2 YFSETQ. The CDR3 contains 16 residues. CDR3 nucleotide sequence: TGCGCCAGCAGCTTCGAGGGACTAGCGGGCACAGATACGCAGTATTTT. The encoded protein is CASSFEGLAGTDTQYF.

This clone has only a few counts. The genes are TRBV2 and TRBJ2-1, with 8 bases aligning to TRBD2. CDR1 and CDR2 from the germline V gene are SNHLY and FYNNEI. This CDR3 is 14 amino acids long. The trim removed 10 bases at V and 8 bases at J, leaving 13 bases unmatched. DNA of the CDR3: TGTGCCACCAAGCGGGGGCCCGGTCGGGATGAGCAGTTCTTC. Translating it yields CATKRGPGRDEQFF.

The chain joins TRBV7-2 to TRBJ2-3, with a tentative D call TRBD2 (5 bases). Germline loops: CDR1 SGHTA, CDR2 FQGNSA. V gave up 3 bases and J gave up 2 bases, with 12 bases separating them. The CDR3 loop spans 15 amino acids. The CDR3: CASSLRGFTTDTQYF. The CDR3 nucleotides read TGTGCCAGCAGCTTGAGAGGGTTCACCACAGATACGCAGTATTTT.

The chain recombines TRBV7-9 with TRBJ1-2; 7 bases line up with TRBD1. The germline gives CDR1 SEHNR, CDR2 FQNEAQ (reference sequence). The junction had 12 bases not matched to a gene; V was cut back by 5 bases and J by 6 bases. The CDR3 is made up of 15 amino acids. CDR3 sequence reads: CASSRRAGGSDGYTF. The CDR3 coding sequence is TGTGCCAGCAGCCGGAGGGCAGGGGGTTCTGATGGCTACACCTTC.

The chain recombines TRBV30 with TRBJ1-2; possible D gene TRBD1, 6 bases. The CDR3 is 14 residues long. CDR1 and CDR2 from the germline V gene are GTSNPN and SVGIG (reference sequence). Trimming took 4 bases from V and 4 from J, leaving 16 bases between them. Here the CDR3 reads CAWTLGGASYGYTF. DNA of the CDR3: TGTGCCTGGACCCTTGGGGGGGCGAGCTATGGCTACACCTTC.

This clone was picked up a small number of times. This rearrangement joins TRBV4-3 to TRBJ1-1; D is perhaps TRBD1 (6 bases). Germline CDR1 is LGHNA and CDR2 is YSLEER. CDR3 length: 13 residues. V was trimmed by 3 bases and J by 5 bases, leaving 10 bases between them. CDR3 sequence (DNA): TGCGCCAGCAGCCATGACAGGTGGACTGAAGCTTTCTTT. As protein: CASSHDRWTEAFF.

This chain links TRBV19 with TRBJ2-3; 10 bases agree with TRBD1. With 4 bases clipped from V and 5 bases from J, the junction kept 6 bases outside the gene matches. Germline lookup yields CDR1 LNHDA and CDR2 SQIVND (reference sequence). This CDR3 contains 15 residues. The chain's CDR3 is CASSTATGGEDTQYF. CDR3 bases: TGTGCCAGTAGTACCGCGACAGGGGGCGAAGATACGCAGTATTTT.

The V call is TRBV11-2, the J call TRBJ2-3; the D gene is possibly TRBD2 (7 bases). V lost 5 bases to trimming and J lost 2 bases, with 14 bases between them. Germline CDR1 is SGHAT and CDR2 is FQNNGV. This CDR3 spans 15 amino acids. CDR3 amino acids: CASSPGGPSTDTQYF. The CDR3 DNA sequence: TGTGCCAGCAGCCCCGGGGGGCCTTCCACAGATACGCAGTATTTT.